The sequence of this TCR beta chain was determined in a study of cytomegalovirus exposure and HLA in healthy donors. V dropped 2 bases and J dropped 10 bases, with 14 bases sitting between them. Germline CDR1 is MNHNY and CDR2 is SVGAGI (reference sequence). The length of the CDR3 is 14 residues. Measured with immunoSEQ multiplex PCR; TCRdb has only the in-frame clones, and not every one. The table lists about 200,000 clones, 70% to 85% of them singletons. General study results and limits: The tendency of first-cohort TCR clusters to co-occur in the approximately 110 validation repertoires was identified by a subsequent analysis. Diagnosis of cytomegalovirus status made by the classifier reportedly showed high specificity and sensitivity. Generally TCR sequences proved uncommon, though certain public TCRs appeared in numerous donors. The study designated fewer than 200 TCR beta chains cytomegalovirus-associated.

A word on this clone: Its antigen is undetermined.

This rearrangement joins TRBV6-6 to TRBJ1-4; no clear D. The sequence came from a woman aged 30 to 39 in good health and CMV-seropositive. Sequencing used PBMCs. The CDR3 DNA reads as TGTGCCAGCAGTTACGATTCAGGTAGTGCAAAACTGTTTTTT. This sequence encodes CASSYDSGSAKLFF.